The entry below describes one TCR beta chain. Antigen specificity is unknown. The germline gives CDR1 SGHTA, CDR2 FQGNSA. The CDR3 has 16 amino acids. Unmatched junction bases numbered 8, after V lost 5 bases and J lost 2 bases. The entry originates in a study of cytomegalovirus exposure and HLA in healthy donors. Study details: Among the 398 donors who were genotyped, about 80% fell in the genetic ancestry cluster that is associated with self-reported Caucasian donors.

Overall study findings and caveats: Later genetic work tied a missense DCLRE1C variant to beta-chain V and J trimming. As confirmed in vitro, three CMV-associated chains were specific for CMV antigens. A later examination showed that TCR association rates differed by HLA locus, with DRB1 most and HLA-C fewest.

PCR involved 60 Vbeta and 13 Jbeta primers. Clones were sequenced by immunoSEQ multiplex PCR, and TCRdb holds only the in-frame ones, with some missing. This repertoire shows under 200,000 clones, about four fifths found once; its top ten account for approximately 0.4%. The receptor was isolated from a male donor in good health and CMV-seropositive. Sample: PBMCs. The chain uses TRBV7-2 and TRBJ1-5; TRBD1 matches 8 bases. CDR3 amino acids: CASSPGTGGGNQPQHF. The CDR3 DNA follows: TGTGCCAGCAGCCCAGGGACAGGTGGTGGCAATCAGCCCCAGCATTTT.